This TCR beta chain was sequenced during a study of shared clonotypes between healthy human individuals. The genomic DNA of each subset was split evenly across several immunoSEQ plates. Libraries were prepared by immunoSEQ multiplex PCR; TCRdb keeps only in-frame clonotypes and omits some of them. The sample contains roughly 850,000 clones, approximately 96% of which appear only once. CD8 cells classed as naive were CD45RO-negative and positively selected for CCR7, excluding terminally differentiated effector memory CD45RA+ cells. Sequencing was carried out using naive CD8+ T cells sorted from blood. The TCR comes from a man aged 25 to 45 in good health.

CDR3 amino acids: CASSPSVRGNEQFF. The CDR3 DNA follows: TGTGCCAGCAGCCCCTCGGTCCGAGGCAATGAGCAGTTCTTC. The chain combines TRBV7-8 with TRBJ2-1; D is unresolved. Germline CDR1 SGHVS, CDR2 FQNEAQ. The germline V and J ends were trimmed by 5 bases and 6 bases, with 14 bases remaining between them. The CDR3 covers 14 residues.